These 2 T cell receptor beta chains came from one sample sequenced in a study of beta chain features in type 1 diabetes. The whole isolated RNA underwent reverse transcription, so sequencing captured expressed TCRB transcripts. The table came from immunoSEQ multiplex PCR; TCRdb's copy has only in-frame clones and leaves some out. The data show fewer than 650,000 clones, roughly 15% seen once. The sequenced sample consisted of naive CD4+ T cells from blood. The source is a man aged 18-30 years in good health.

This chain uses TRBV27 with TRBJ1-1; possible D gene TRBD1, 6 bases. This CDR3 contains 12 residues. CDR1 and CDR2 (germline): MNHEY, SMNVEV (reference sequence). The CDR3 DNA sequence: TGTACTGTAGGGGGGATTAGGGCTGAAGCTTTCTTT. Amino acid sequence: CTVGGIRAEAFF.

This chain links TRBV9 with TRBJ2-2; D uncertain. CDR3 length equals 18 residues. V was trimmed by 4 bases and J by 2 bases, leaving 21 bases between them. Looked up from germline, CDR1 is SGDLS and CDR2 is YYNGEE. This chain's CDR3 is CASSPLPRPGPNTGELFF. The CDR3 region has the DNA TGTGCCAGCAGCCCCCTCCCCCGTCCAGGCCCAAACACCGGGGAGCTGTTTTTT.